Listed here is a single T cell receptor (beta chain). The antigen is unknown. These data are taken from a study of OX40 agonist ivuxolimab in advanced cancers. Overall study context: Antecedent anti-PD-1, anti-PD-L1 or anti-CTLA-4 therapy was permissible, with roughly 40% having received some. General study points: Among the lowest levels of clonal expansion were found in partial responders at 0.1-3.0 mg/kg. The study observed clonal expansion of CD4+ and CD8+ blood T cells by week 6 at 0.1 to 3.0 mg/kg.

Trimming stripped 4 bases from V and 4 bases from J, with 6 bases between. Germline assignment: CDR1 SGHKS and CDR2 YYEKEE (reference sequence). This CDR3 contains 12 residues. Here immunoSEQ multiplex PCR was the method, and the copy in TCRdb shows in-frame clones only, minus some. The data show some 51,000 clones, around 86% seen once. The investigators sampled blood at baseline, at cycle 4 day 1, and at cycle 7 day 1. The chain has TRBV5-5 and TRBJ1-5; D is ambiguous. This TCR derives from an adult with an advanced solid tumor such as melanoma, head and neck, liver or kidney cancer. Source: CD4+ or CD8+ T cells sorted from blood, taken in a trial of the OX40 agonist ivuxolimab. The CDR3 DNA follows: TGTGCCAGCAGCGAGGGAAATCAGCCCCAGCATTTT. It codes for CASSEGNQPQHF.